Listed below are T cell receptor beta chains from one sample, sequenced in a study of regulatory T cells in long-lasting Graves disease. TCRdb reanalysed the multiplex PCR reads using MiXCR and keeps one entry per CDR3 protein. The sample shows around 480,000 distinct CDR3 sequences, 15% to 20% of them seen only once. This sample also belongs to another study, concerning T cells in Graves' hyperthyroidism and ophthalmopathy.

This material consisted of peripheral blood mononuclear cells (PBMCs), taken at new diagnosis, from a patient treated with antithyroid drugs. The receptors shown here come from a man in his forties with Graves disease. CDR3s include the opening cysteine and the closing phenylalanine or tryptophan. A D gene is named only where the DNA matches it firmly. Not all rows give a size; the values are once, few, many and, for expanded clones, a class.

clone_size	cdr3_length	d_call	v_call	j_call	cdr3_nt	cdr3_aa
many	15	TRBD2	TRBV5-6	TRBJ2-5	TGTGCCAGCAGCTTGGTCCTAGCGGGAGAAGAGACCCAGTACTTC	CASSLVLAGEETQYF
NA	18	TRBD1	TRBV7-8	TRBJ1-3	TGTGCCAGCAGCTTACCAAAACAGGGGTTGTATTCTGGAAACACCATATATTTT	CASSLPKQGLYSGNTIYF
few	13	NA	TRBV6-2/TRBV6-3	TRBJ1-2	TGTGCCAGCAGTAGGTCTCCTCGGGACCACTACACCTTC	CASSRSPRDHYTF
once	14	TRBD2	TRBV27	TRBJ2-7	TGTGCCAGCAGTTTAATTAGCGGGACCGCTTGGCAGTACTTC	CASSLISGTAWQYF
NA	17	TRBD2	TRBV4-1	TRBJ2-7	TGCGCCAGCAGTCGGTTCGTCGGACTAGCTTACTCCTACGAGCAGTACTTC	CASSRFVGLAYSYEQYF
few	14	NA	TRBV6-2/TRBV6-3	TRBJ2-2	TGTGCCAGCAGTTACATTTCAACCACCGGGGAGCTGTTTTTT	CASSYISTTGELFF
many	13	NA	TRBV11-2	TRBJ1-1	TGTGCCAGCAGCTTAGCGGGGGGCGCCCAAGCTTTCTTT	CASSLAGGAQAFF
many	13	TRBD2	TRBV2	TRBJ2-3	TGTGCCAGTAGCGGGACACTTGCGGATACGCAGTATTTT	CASSGTLADTQYF
many	15	TRBD1	TRBV28	TRBJ2-7	TGTGCCAGCAGTTTTTCCGGGACAGGGCAGGGCGAGCAGTACTTC	CASSFSGTGQGEQYF
many	13	TRBD2	TRBV6-1	TRBJ2-5	TGTGCCAGCAGTGGGGGACTAGCAGAGACCCAGTACTTC	CASSGGLAETQYF
NA	13	NA	TRBV10-3	TRBJ2-1	TGTGCCATCTGGGGCGGGAACTACAATGAGCAGTTCTTC	CAIWGGNYNEQFF
many	15	NA	TRBV11-2	TRBJ2-3	TGTGCCAGCAGCTTAGATAGGGGAGAGACAGATACGCAGTATTTT	CASSLDRGETDTQYF
NA	14	NA	TRBV24-1	TRBJ2-1	TGTGCCACCAGTGATTCCGGGACACTTTACGAGCAGTTCTTC	CATSDSGTLYEQFF
many	15	NA	TRBV27	TRBJ2-1	TGTGCCAGCAGTTTCGTGGGGGGCGACTACAATGAGCAGTTCTTC	CASSFVGGDYNEQFF